This is a list of T cell receptor beta chains from one sample in a study of regulatory T cells in long-lasting Graves disease. Each CDR3 protein gets one entry after TCRdb re-called the multiplex PCR reads with MiXCR. The sample shows some 470,000 distinct CDR3 sequences, around a fifth of them seen only once. This specimen was peripheral blood mononuclear cells (PBMCs), taken when the disease was refractory, from a patient treated with antithyroid drugs. Receptors were obtained from a female donor with Graves disease. Both conserved end residues are part of each CDR3. Each record gives: clone size, V gene, J gene, D gene, CDR3 length, CDR3 DNA, CDR3 protein. D genes are given only for firm matches. Size is omitted from some rows. Given values are once, few, many or a class for expanded clones.

abundance: NA; v_gene: TRBV20-1; j_gene: TRBJ2-7; d_gene: NA; len: 13; CDR3nt: TGCAGTGCTAGAGATCTAGTGTCCTACGAGCAGTACTTC; CDR3aa: CSARDLVSYEQYF
abundance: many; v_gene: TRBV28; j_gene: TRBJ1-5; d_gene: NA; len: 14; CDR3nt: TGTGCCAGCAGTAGCGGGGTGTTGAATCAGCCCCAGCATTTT; CDR3aa: CASSSGVLNQPQHF
abundance: NA; v_gene: TRBV6-1; j_gene: TRBJ2-7; d_gene: TRBD1; len: 15; CDR3nt: TGTGCCAGCAGCTCACCTAGGACAGGAGCCTACGAGCAGTACTTC; CDR3aa: CASSSPRTGAYEQYF
abundance: many; v_gene: TRBV7-9; j_gene: TRBJ2-4; d_gene: NA; len: 12; CDR3nt: TGTGCCAGCAGCTCGCAGGGGAACATTCAGTACTTC; CDR3aa: CASSSQGNIQYF
abundance: NA; v_gene: TRBV7-2; j_gene: TRBJ2-5; d_gene: NA; len: 14; CDR3nt: TGTGCCAGCAGCTTATCTCACTTCCAAGAGACCCAGTACTTC; CDR3aa: CASSLSHFQETQYF
abundance: NA; v_gene: TRBV6-9; j_gene: TRBJ2-2; d_gene: TRBD1; len: 16; CDR3nt: TGTGCCAGCAGTTCCAGGGGGACAGACAACACCGGGGAGCTGTTTTTT; CDR3aa: CASSSRGTDNTGELFF
abundance: many; v_gene: TRBV3-1; j_gene: TRBJ1-1; d_gene: NA; len: 15; CDR3nt: TGTGCCAGCAGCCAAAAAGGGGCAGGCGACACTGAAGCTTTCTTT; CDR3aa: CASSQKGAGDTEAFF
abundance: many; v_gene: TRBV28; j_gene: TRBJ2-7; d_gene: NA; len: 15; CDR3nt: TGTGCCAGCAGTTTCTTAACAGGGCAAACCTACGAGCAGTACTTC; CDR3aa: CASSFLTGQTYEQYF
abundance: many; v_gene: TRBV12-3/TRBV12-4; j_gene: TRBJ2-1; d_gene: NA; len: 12; CDR3nt: TGTGCCAGCAGTCCGGACTGGAATGAGCAGTTCTTC; CDR3aa: CASSPDWNEQFF
abundance: few; v_gene: TRBV12-3/TRBV12-4; j_gene: TRBJ2-4; d_gene: TRBD1; len: 20; CDR3nt: TGTGCCAGCAGTCTCCTGCGTGGGAAAGGACAGGGCCCAACCAAAAACATTCAGTACTTC; CDR3aa: CASSLLRGKGQGPTKNIQYF
abundance: few; v_gene: TRBV9; j_gene: TRBJ2-7; d_gene: NA; len: 14; CDR3nt: TGTGCCAGCAGCGTAGGGGGGGCAAGGGACGAGCAGTACTTC; CDR3aa: CASSVGGARDEQYF
abundance: few; v_gene: TRBV6-1; j_gene: TRBJ1-2; d_gene: NA; len: 17; CDR3nt: TGTGCCAGCAGCCCCGTGGATAGGGAAGATCCTAACTATGGCTACACCTTC; CDR3aa: CASSPVDREDPNYGYTF
abundance: NA; v_gene: TRBV9; j_gene: TRBJ1-1; d_gene: NA; len: 14; CDR3nt: TGTGCCAGCAGCGTAGCTATCGTGAACACTGAAGCTTTCTTT; CDR3aa: CASSVAIVNTEAFF
abundance: NA; v_gene: TRBV4-1; j_gene: TRBJ1-5; d_gene: NA; len: 15; CDR3nt: TGCGCCAGCAGCCAACTAGGGGGGCCGGATCAGCCCCAGCATTTT; CDR3aa: CASSQLGGPDQPQHF
abundance: few; v_gene: TRBV7-9; j_gene: TRBJ2-2; d_gene: NA; len: 13; CDR3nt: TGTGCCAGCAGCTTTAGGGGTGCCGGGGAGCTGTTTTTT; CDR3aa: CASSFRGAGELFF
abundance: NA; v_gene: TRBV7-9; j_gene: TRBJ2-6; d_gene: TRBD2; len: 17; CDR3nt: TGTGCCAGCAGAACTAGCGGGGGGGCGAGTTGGGCCAACGTCCTGACTTTC; CDR3aa: CASRTSGGASWANVLTF
abundance: many; v_gene: TRBV15; j_gene: TRBJ2-7; d_gene: NA; len: 15; CDR3nt: TGTGCCACCAGCAGCCGCTCGCGGGGTACCTACGAGCAGTACTTC; CDR3aa: CATSSRSRGTYEQYF
abundance: few; v_gene: TRBV5-1; j_gene: TRBJ2-5; d_gene: TRBD1; len: 14; CDR3nt: TGCGCCAGCAGCTTGGGCAGGGGGATGGAGACCCAGTACTTC; CDR3aa: CASSLGRGMETQYF
abundance: NA; v_gene: TRBV29-1; j_gene: TRBJ1-2; d_gene: NA; len: 13; CDR3nt: NA; CDR3aa: CSVVTQANYGCTF
abundance: many; v_gene: TRBV2; j_gene: TRBJ1-5; d_gene: TRBD1; len: 17; CDR3nt: TGTGCCAGCAGTGAACCTTCAGGGGGGGGTCGCAATCAGCCCCAGCATTTT; CDR3aa: CASSEPSGGGRNQPQHF
abundance: many; v_gene: TRBV28; j_gene: TRBJ2-4; d_gene: TRBD1; len: 15; CDR3nt: TGTGCCAGCAGTTTCCGGACAGGGACCAAAAACATTCAGTACTTC; CDR3aa: CASSFRTGTKNIQYF
abundance: many; v_gene: TRBV28; j_gene: TRBJ2-7; d_gene: NA; len: 13; CDR3nt: TGTGCCAGCAGTTTAACAGGGCTTTCCGAGCAGTACTTC; CDR3aa: CASSLTGLSEQYF